This passage covers 9 T cell receptor beta chains from one sample sequenced in a study of blood T cell repertoires in COVID-19. Using immunoSEQ multiplex PCR, the repertoire was profiled, and TCRdb retains in-frame clones only, with some absent. The sample lists some 110,000 clones, over 75% seen once, with around 3.9% in the top ten. The sample comprised peripheral blood. The receptors derive from a man in his fifties or sixties with acute or convalescent COVID-19.

J is TRBJ2-5 and V is TRBV24-1, with D perhaps matching TRBD2 (6 bases). The V gene lost 4 bases and the J gene lost 5 bases, with 13 bases spanning the gap. The CDR3 consists of 14 residues. Per the germline V gene, CDR1 is KGHDR and CDR2 is SFDVKD. The CDR3 sequence: CATSESGRGETQYF. For the CDR3, the DNA is TGTGCCACCAGTGAATCTGGTCGGGGGGAGACCCAGTACTTC.

This rearrangement joins TRBV3-1 (or the pseudogene TRBV3-2) to TRBJ1-1; 9 nucleotides align to TRBD1. Germline loops: CDR1 LGHDT, CDR2 YNNKEL (reference sequence). V lost 4 bases to trimming and J lost 5 bases; unmatched junction nucleotides: 5. The length of the CDR3 is 14 residues. CDR3 nucleotides: TGTGCCAGCAGCCCAACAGGGGGCAGGACTGAAGCTTTCTTT. As protein: CASSPTGGRTEAFF.

The chain joins TRBV3-1 (or the pseudogene TRBV3-2) to TRBJ1-1; D is undetermined. This CDR3 is built from 14 residues. The ends were cut back, 0 bases at V and 4 bases at J, with 9 bases in the middle. Germline CDR1 and CDR2: LGHDT and YNNKEL (reference sequence). The CDR3 here is CASSQDFAVTEAFF. In nucleotides, the CDR3 is TGTGCCAGCAGCCAAGATTTCGCAGTCACTGAAGCTTTCTTT.

The table lists this clone with a count of one. This rearrangement joins TRBV13 to TRBJ1-3; D perhaps matches TRBD1 (5 bases). V dropped 8 bases and J dropped 3 bases, with 8 bases sitting between them. CDR1 PRHDT and CDR2 FYEKMQ come from the germline V gene (reference sequence). CDR3 length: 12 residues. In DNA, the CDR3 is TGTGCCAGCCGGGGGGATGGAAACACCATATATTTT. This translates into CASRGDGNTIYF.

V is TRBV14 and J is TRBJ1-2; the match to TRBD1 covers 9 bases. The V and J ends lost 3 bases and 1 base, in that order; junction bases with no gene match: 6. Germline V gene lookup returns CDR1 SGHDN and CDR2 FVKESK. This CDR3 contains 16 residues. CDR3 sequence reads: CASSQTGTGLNYGYTF. For the CDR3, the DNA is TGTGCCAGCAGCCAGACCGGGACAGGGCTTAACTATGGCTACACCTTC.

The chain employs TRBV7-6 and TRBJ2-7, with 11 bases fitting TRBD2. Germline trimming cut 5 bases from V and 0 bases from J; bases unmatched to any gene: 15. Germline CDR1 SGHVS, CDR2 FNYEAQ. The CDR3 consists of 19 residues. The CDR3 here is CASSPRLAGSTKSSYEQYF. The DNA for the CDR3 is TGTGCCAGCAGCCCCAGACTAGCGGGATCTACCAAGAGCTCCTACGAGCAGTACTTC. Full variable domain (outside the CDR3, taken from reference TRBV7-6 and TRBJ2-7): GAGVSQSPRYKVTKRGQDVALRCDPISGHVSLYWYRQALGQGPEFLTYFNYEAQQDKSGLPNDRFSAERPEGSISTLTIQRTEQRDSAMYRCASSPRLAGSTKSSYEQYFGPGTRLTVT.

This clone was observed once. The chain uses TRBV9 and TRBJ1-2; D remains ambiguous. Germline CDR1 and CDR2: SGDLS and YYNGEE. Trimming removed 0 bases at V and 2 bases at J, with 8 bases between. The CDR3 contains 14 residues. The CDR3, as DNA: TGTGCCAGCAGCGTAGAAGGAGGCAACTATGGCTACACCTTC. Translation: CASSVEGGNYGYTF. The whole variable domain, remainder taken from reference TRBV9 and TRBJ1-2, is DSGVTQTPKHLITATGQRVTLRCSPRSGDLSVYWYQQSLDQGLQFLIQYYNGEERAKGNILERFSAQQFPDLHSELNLSSLELGDSALYFCASSVEGGNYGYTFGSGTRLTVV.

The chain links TRBV18 to TRBJ2-5, with D possibly matching TRBD2 (6 bases). Trimming cost V 4 bases and J 5 bases, with 17 bases left between them. Per the germline V gene, CDR1 is KGHSH and CDR2 is LQKENI. CDR3 size: 15 residues. The DNA of the CDR3 is TGTGCCAGCTCACTCGACGGCGGGGACTGGGAGACCCAGTACTTC. Its translation is CASSLDGGDWETQYF.

The genes are TRBV6-5 and TRBJ1-5; 7 bases match TRBD1. CDR3 length: 16 amino acids. The germline V gene encodes CDR1 MNHEY and CDR2 SVGAGI. J gave up 0 bases and V 2 bases, and 4 bases lay outside the gene matches. CDR3 nucleotide sequence: TGTGCCAGCAGTTACGAGGACAGGTTTAGCAATCAGCCCCAGCATTTT. Protein: CASSYEDRFSNQPQHF.